The next 21 T cell receptor beta chains were all read from a single sample in a study of blood T cell repertoires in COVID-19. Here immunoSEQ multiplex PCR was the method, and the copy in TCRdb shows in-frame clones only, minus some. The data hold some 190,000 clones, with approximately 84% observed a single time. Sequenced input: PBMCs or T cells enriched from blood (not recorded which). These TCRs come from a woman under 40 who had recovered from COVID-19.

The chain combines TRBV9 with TRBJ2-5, with D possibly being TRBD1 (5 bases). The germline CDR1 and CDR2 sequences are SGDLS and YYNGEE. V lost 6 bases and J lost 4, with 13 bases in between. This CDR3 is 13 amino acids long. This CDR3 is CASNLQGSETQYF. The DNA of the CDR3 is TGTGCCAGCAACCTGCAGGGATCAGAGACCCAGTACTTC.

The chain employs TRBV2 and TRBJ2-5; 8 positions agree with TRBD2. The CDR3 spans 15 residues. Germline values: CDR1 SNHLY, CDR2 FYNNEI. With 3 bases clipped from V and 5 bases from J, the junction kept 8 bases outside the gene matches. The CDR3 nucleotides are TGTGCCAGCAGTGAGAGCGGGGGCCCGGGGGAGACCCAGTACTTC. Amino acids: CASSESGGPGETQYF.

The chain has TRBV5-4 and TRBJ1-1; D might be TRBD1 (5 bases). The CDR3 runs 16 residues. Germline CDR1 is SGHNT and CDR2 is YYREEE (reference sequence). The V and J ends lost 0 bases and 0 bases respectively, with 12 bases between them. CDR3: CASSLAGGGLNTEAFF. Written as DNA, the CDR3 is TGTGCCAGCAGCTTGGCGGGGGGGGGATTGAACACTGAAGCTTTCTTT. Using reference TRBV5-4 and TRBJ1-1 for the parts outside the CDR3, the full variable domain is ETGVTQSPTHLIKTRGQQVTLRCSSQSGHNTVSWYQQALGQGPQFIFQYYREEENGRGNFPPRFSGLQFPNYSSELNVNALELDDSALYLCASSLAGGGLNTEAFFGQGTRLTVV.

The chain employs TRBV4-2 and TRBJ2-3; 9 nucleotides match TRBD2. In germline, CDR1 is LGHNA, CDR2 YNFKEQ. The CDR3 length is 19 residues. After removal of 3 bases from V and 3 bases from J, the junction contained 16 bases not matched to a gene. The CDR3 DNA reads TGTGCCAGCAGCCAGGAACCTCGAGGGGCGGGGGGGTCTACAGATACGCAGTATTTT. Protein: CASSQEPRGAGGSTDTQYF.

This clone appeared once. The J gene is TRBJ2-2, the V gene TRBV27, with 7 positions matching TRBD1. Losses at the gene ends were 5 bases for V and 2 bases for J; bases not matched to a gene: 8. Germline lookup yields CDR1 MNHEY and CDR2 SMNVEV (reference sequence). The CDR3 loop spans 16 amino acids. The CDR3: CASSTTRGRNTGELFF. The CDR3 bases are TGTGCCAGCAGTACAACAAGGGGGCGCAACACCGGGGAGCTGTTTTTT.

This clone was observed a handful of times. This chain joins TRBV6-5 and TRBJ1-1, with D perhaps matching TRBD1 (5 bases). The CDR3 totals 13 residues. V lost 6 bases to trimming and J lost 6 bases, with 14 bases between them. The germline V gene encodes CDR1 MNHEY and CDR2 SVGAGI. In DNA, the CDR3 is TGTGCCAGCAGCCCGCGGACAATTGCTGAAGCTTTCTTT. This translates into CASSPRTIAEAFF.

The chain joins TRBV5-6 to TRBJ1-5; D perhaps matches TRBD1 (6 bases). The CDR3 has 15 amino acids. Germline CDR1 SGHDT, CDR2 YYEEEE. The V and J ends lost 1 base and 6 bases respectively, with 14 bases between them. The CDR3 sequence: CASSLSQGISQPQHF. In nucleotides, the CDR3 is TGTGCCAGCAGCTTGTCGCAGGGGATTTCTCAGCCCCAGCATTTT.

V is TRBV18 and J is TRBJ2-5; tentatively, D is TRBD1 (6 bases). The germline gives CDR1 KGHSH, CDR2 LQKENI. Trimming removed 3 bases at V and 1 base at J, with 9 bases between. The CDR3 length is 14 residues. The CDR3 loop reads CASSPDRRQETQYF. The CDR3 region has the DNA TGTGCCAGCTCACCGGACAGACGCCAAGAGACCCAGTACTTC.

The chain carries TRBV9 and TRBJ1-1, with a tentative D call TRBD1 (6 bases). Per germline, CDR1 SGDLS and CDR2 YYNGEE. Between the trimmed V and J ends, which lost 4 bases and 4 bases, there was a span of 17 bases. This CDR3 comprises 15 residues. CDR3 sequence (DNA): TGTGCCAGCAGCCCCCACAGGGTGAGGTTCACTGAAGCTTTCTTT. Translated: CASSPHRVRFTEAFF.

The rearrangement links TRBV5-1 to TRBJ2-5, with D maybe TRBD1 (5 bases). V was shortened by 0 bases and J by 7 bases, with 10 bases between the two germline ends. Germline CDR1 reads SGHRS; CDR2 reads YFSETQ. The CDR3 totals 13 residues. CDR3 region: CASSLAQGGTQYF. The DNA of the CDR3 is TGCGCCAGCAGCTTGGCCCAGGGTGGGACCCAGTACTTC.

The chain uses TRBV5-1 and TRBJ2-1; TRBD2 matches at 16 bases. The CDR3 extends over 18 amino acids. CDR1 and CDR2 from the germline V gene are SGHRS and YFSETQ. The V and J ends lost 3 bases and 2 bases, in that order; junction bases with no gene match: 5. CDR3 amino acids: CASSWGLAGGLAYNEQFF. The CDR3 coding sequence is TGCGCCAGCAGCTGGGGACTAGCGGGGGGGTTAGCCTACAATGAGCAGTTCTTC.

The chain recombines TRBV19 with TRBJ1-5, with 8 bases aligning to TRBD1. The CDR3 is made up of 14 amino acids. Per the germline V gene, CDR1 is LNHDA and CDR2 is SQIVND (reference sequence). V gave up 3 bases and J gave up 6 bases; unmatched junction bases: 4. The CDR3 region is CASSIRGQGQPQHF. The CDR3 region has the DNA TGTGCCAGTAGTATCAGGGGGCAAGGTCAGCCCCAGCATTTT.

The chain recombines TRBV7-9 with TRBJ1-1, with 7 bases aligning to TRBD1. The V gene's germline CDR1 is SEHNR and CDR2 FQNEAQ (reference sequence). V lost 5 bases, J lost 5 bases, and 17 bases stayed unmatched. The CDR3 totals 17 residues. DNA of the CDR3: TGTGCCAGCAGCCGCGGACAGGTCGGAGGAGGGCGGACTGAAGCTTTCTTT. This translates into CASSRGQVGGGRTEAFF.

The chain is built from TRBV10-3 and TRBJ1-1; 9 nucleotides agree with TRBD1. The J segment lost 1 base and the V segment lost 6 bases, leaving 3 bases of the junction unmatched. Germline lookup yields CDR1 ENHRY and CDR2 SYGVKD. CDR3 length: 14 residues. CDR3 DNA: TGTGCCATCAGCCTACAGGGGGCGAACACTGAAGCTTTCTTT. Its translation: CAISLQGANTEAFF.

The chain is built from TRBV28 and TRBJ2-7; 9 bases line up with TRBD1. CDR3 length: 16 amino acids. The ends lost 6 bases at V and 2 bases at J; junction bases unmatched: 11. The germline V gene encodes CDR1 MDHEN and CDR2 SYDVKM. The CDR3 loop reads CASRGTGTGTAYEQYV. As DNA, the CDR3 is TGTGCCAGCAGGGGGACCGGGACAGGGACTGCCTACGAGCAGTACGTC.

This clone was found once. The genes are TRBV5-5 and TRBJ1-4, with 9 bases identical to TRBD1. V shed 4 bases and J 8 bases; nucleotides not matched to a gene: 6. CDR1 is SGHKS, CDR2 YYEKEE, per germline (reference sequence). The CDR3 is 14 residues long. CDR3 amino acids: CASSTGTGHEKLFF. Written as DNA, the CDR3 is TGTGCCAGCAGCACCGGGACAGGGCACGAAAAACTGTTTTTT.

The rearrangement links TRBV6-2 or TRBV6-3 to TRBJ2-7, with D perhaps matching TRBD2 (5 bases). CDR3 length equals 12 residues. The germline gives CDR1 MNHEY, CDR2 SVGEGT. The ends were cut back, 2 bases at V and 3 bases at J, with 5 bases in the middle. CDR3 coding DNA: TGTGCCAGCAGTTACGCGGGCTACGAGCAGTACGTC. Protein: CASSYAGYEQYV.

This clone has more than one count but fewer than ten. The chain has TRBV2 and TRBJ1-4; D remains unclear. This CDR3 is built from 13 residues. Germline CDR1 is SNHLY and CDR2 is FYNNEI. The ends were cut back, 4 bases at V and 8 bases at J, with 11 bases in the middle. The CDR3 loop is CASSVKGGEKLFF. The CDR3 DNA reads as TGTGCCAGCAGTGTTAAGGGAGGCGAAAAACTGTTTTTT. Complete variable domain (other parts from reference TRBV2 and TRBJ1-4): EPEVTQTPSHQVTQMGQEVILRCVPISNHLYFYWYRQILGQKVEFLVSFYNNEISEKSEIFDDQFSVERPDGSNFTLKIRSTKLEDSAMYFCASSVKGGEKLFFGSGTQLSVL.

CDR3: CASSLWLAGGPLYEQYF. CDR3 bases: TGTGCCAGCAGTTTATGGCTAGCGGGAGGGCCATTATACGAGCAGTACTTC. The V call is TRBV28, the J call TRBJ2-7; 12 bases are shared with TRBD2. The CDR3 is 17 amino acids. V gave up 0 bases and J gave up 4 bases; unmatched junction bases: 7. Germline lookup yields CDR1 MDHEN and CDR2 SYDVKM. Filled out from reference TRBV28 and TRBJ2-7, the complete variable domain reads DVKVTQSSRYLVKRTGEKVFLECVQDMDHENMFWYRQDPGLGLRLIYFSYDVKMKEKGDIPEGYSVSREKKERFSLILESASTNQTSMYLCASSLWLAGGPLYEQYFGPGTRLTVT.

This clone was counted a few times. Here the CDR3 reads CASSAGQGGNTIYF. CDR3 DNA: TGTGCCAGCAGCGCGGGACAGGGTGGAAACACCATATATTTT. The rearrangement joins TRBV9 to TRBJ1-3; 9 nucleotides agree with TRBD1. Trimming cost V 3 bases and J 3 bases; bases outside gene matches: 1. Germline CDR1 is SGDLS and CDR2 is YYNGEE. This CDR3 comprises 14 residues.

Only a few counts were recorded for this clone. The genes are TRBV4-1 and TRBJ2-1; D may be TRBD2 (5 bases). V lost 2 bases, J lost 9 bases, and 8 bases lay in between. Germline CDR1 reads MGHRA; CDR2 reads YSYEKL. CDR3 length: 12 amino acids. Written as DNA, the CDR3 is TGCGCCAGCAGCCAACTCGGAGGTGAGCAGTTCTTC. It codes for CASSQLGGEQFF.